These 22 T cell receptor beta chains came from one sample sequenced in a study of T cells expressing NK-cell markers. From the 5' RACE reads, TCRdb lists one entry per CDR3 protein and no DNA. The record lists more than 400,000 distinct CDR3 sequences, of which the ten most abundant hold 7.3%. What was sequenced was blood T cells: a sorted CD56 or NKG2C T cell subset, CD4+ or CD8+ T cells, or bulk PBMC T cells (not recorded which). All receptors come from a woman aged 18 to 69 in good health.

The rearrangement joins TRBV6-2 or TRBV6-3 to TRBJ1-1; TCRdb gives TRBD1 as the D gene, but with no DNA this cannot be confirmed. CDR3 size: 16 residues. Looked up from germline, CDR1 is MNHEY and CDR2 is SVGEGT. The CDR3 region is CASSPQTPGGNTEAFF.

The chain has TRBV14 and TRBJ2-2. Looked up from germline, CDR1 is SGHDN and CDR2 is FVKESK. This CDR3 is built from 13 residues. This CDR3 reads CASGLWGTGELFF.

The chain combines TRBV20-1 with TRBJ2-2; TCRdb's D call of TRBD2 is untestable without DNA. Germline V lookup: CDR1 DFQATT, CDR2 SNEGSKA (reference sequence). The CDR3 consists of 12 residues. This CDR3 is CAGLANTGELFF.

The chain uses TRBV12-3 or TRBV12-4 and TRBJ1-6; TCRdb indicates TRBD1, and absent DNA this call remains unverified. CDR3 length equals 15 residues. The CDR3 spells CASRKGVSYNSPLHF.

The CDR3 loop reads CASLGQKANYGYTF. The chain is built from TRBV5-6 and TRBJ1-2; TCRdb indicates TRBD1, and absent DNA this call remains unverified. Germline lookup yields CDR1 SGHDT and CDR2 YYEEEE. The CDR3 runs 14 residues. Using reference TRBV5-6 and TRBJ1-2 for the parts outside the CDR3, the full variable domain is DAGVTQSPTHLIKTRGQQVTLRCSPKSGHDTVSWYQQALGQGPQFIFQYYEEEERQRGNFPDRFSGHQFPNYSSELNVNALLLGDSALYLCASLGQKANYGYTFGSGTRLTVV.

V and J are TRBV12-3 or TRBV12-4 and TRBJ2-3; the TCRdb call, TRBD1, lacks DNA for checking. The CDR3 consists of 14 residues. The CDR3 reads CASSLTGGTDTQYF.

The chain recombines TRBV12-3 or TRBV12-4 with TRBJ2-1; there is no DNA to check the TCRdb D call of TRBD1. The CDR3 runs to 17 residues. The chain's CDR3 is CASSLGRAPSSYNEQFF.

This CDR3 reads CASSFVGGTGNEQFF. The chain links TRBV12-3 or TRBV12-4 to TRBJ2-1; TCRdb indicates TRBD1, and absent DNA this call remains unverified. The CDR3 totals 15 residues.

This chain joins TRBV7-8 and TRBJ2-5; the D call from TCRdb, TRBD1, cannot be confirmed without DNA. Germline V gives CDR1 SGHVS, CDR2 FQNEAQ. The CDR3 runs 15 residues. The CDR3 here is CASSSTGLRGETQYF.

The rearrangement links TRBV19 to TRBJ2-1; TCRdb lists TRBD1, though no DNA is available to test this call. Germline-derived CDR1 and CDR2 are LNHDA and SQIVND (reference sequence). The CDR3 totals 14 residues. This CDR3 reads CASSRDRGPNEQFF.

The chain couples TRBV29-1 to TRBJ2-3; as DNA is missing, the TRBD2 call by TCRdb cannot be tested. There are 12 residues in the CDR3. In germline, CDR1 is SQVTM, CDR2 ANQGSEA. CDR3 residues: CSVEFTIGPQYF.

The gene calls are TRBV20-1 and TRBJ2-1; TCRdb returns TRBD2, unconfirmable since there is no DNA. This CDR3 is 15 amino acids long. CDR1 and CDR2 (germline): DFQATT, SNEGSKA (reference sequence). The CDR3 loop reads CSARAAEHSYNEQFF.

The chain recombines TRBV6-2 or TRBV6-3 with TRBJ2-1; no DNA is available, so the TRBD1 call from TCRdb remains unchecked. CDR1 MNHEY and CDR2 SVGEGT come from the germline V gene. CDR3 length: 11 residues. This CDR3 is CASRARGKQFF.

The V gene is TRBV7-8, the J gene TRBJ1-5. The CDR3 covers 15 residues. The V gene's germline CDR1 is SGHVS and CDR2 FQNEAQ. CDR3 in amino acids: CASSPFAGGNQPQHF.

The chain links TRBV20-1 to TRBJ2-3; checking the TCRdb D call of TRBD1 is not possible without DNA. The CDR3 loop spans 14 amino acids. CDR1 is DFQATT and CDR2 is SNEGSKA in the germline V gene (reference sequence). CDR3 sequence reads: CSPDGGVSTDTQYF.

The V call is TRBV19, the J call TRBJ1-1. There are 14 residues in the CDR3. Germline values: CDR1 LNHDA, CDR2 SQIVND (reference sequence). CDR3 sequence: CASSVTLVGTEAFF.

V usage is TRBV20-1 and J usage is TRBJ2-7. Germline V gene sequence: CDR1 DFQATT, CDR2 SNEGSKA (reference sequence). The CDR3 runs 14 residues. This CDR3 is CSASSGGISYEQYF.

The chain couples TRBV5-6 to TRBJ2-2; TCRdb names TRBD2, which stays unverified in the absence of DNA. The CDR3 length is 17 residues. The germline gives CDR1 SGHDT, CDR2 YYEEEE. CDR3 amino acids: CASSLAGRGLNTGELFF.

The chain combines TRBV29-1 with TRBJ2-3. There are 13 residues in the CDR3. Per germline, CDR1 SQVTM and CDR2 ANQGSEA. The CDR3 reads CSVKNLAWDTQYF.

The rearrangement links TRBV6-2 or TRBV6-3 to TRBJ1-5; TCRdb returns TRBD1, unconfirmable since there is no DNA. The CDR3 is 17 residues long. The germline gives CDR1 MNHEY, CDR2 SVGEGT. The CDR3 here is CASRELQGAHSNQPQHF.

The chain employs TRBV5-1 and TRBJ2-7. Per the germline V gene, CDR1 is SGHRS and CDR2 is YFSETQ. The CDR3 contains 13 residues. The chain's CDR3 is CASSSGTYYEQYF.

J is TRBJ2-1 and V is TRBV4-1; the TCRdb D gene call, TRBD1, has no DNA to confirm it. The germline gives CDR1 MGHRA, CDR2 YSYEKL. The length of the CDR3 is 16 residues. The CDR3 spells CASSQGSGGGSYEQFF.